The following is a T cell receptor beta chain sequence with its context. Its cognate antigen has yet to be identified. Base qualities are missing; no much larger clone stands one base away. This sample is drawn from a study of T cell responses to AZD1222 COVID-19 vaccine (dated by TCRdb to the early 2020s). About the investigation overall: AZD1222 recipients with second doses at about 4 weeks or about 12 weeks were pooled, because spike-specific TCR depth and breadth did not differ between schedules. TCR sequencing was performed for 230 to 250 trial participants, of whom roughly 200 were given two doses of AZD1222 and roughly 25 were given two doses of MenACWY control vaccine. Trial participants were enrolled into age subgroups of 18-55, 56-69 and 70-plus years, which contained roughly 140, 27 and 60 TCR-sequenced participants, respectively.

The paper as a whole reports these results and caveats: Reportedly, almost half of the unique spike-specific TCRs recognized epitopes lying outside the regions that are mutated in the B.1.351 and B.1.1.7 variants. Most participants were white British and females outnumbered males, and the authors suggested that clonal diversity may have been underestimated. Spike-specific TCR breadth and depth rose significantly after two AZD1222 doses compared with day 0 and with MenACWY recipients. No day 14 peak-response samples were available, so repertoires were characterized only after the peak T cell response. Only five to seven AZD1222 recipients were SARS-CoV-2 seropositive at baseline, limiting conclusions about previously exposed vaccinees. Vaccine-associated CD4 TCRs spanned the whole spike protein, with dominant responses in regions 160-218 and 743-854. The 56-69-year group was small, and its depth increase did not reach significance, likely because of low power.

In light of the paper, this sample's time point label describes: baseline before first vaccination. Vaccinee samples were obtained from the UK trials COV001 and COV002, which included a single-blind randomized controlled phase 2/3 trial of AZD1222 (ChAdOx1 nCoV-19) in healthy adults. Trial participant PBMC samples were collected at day 0 and day 28 after the second dose for TCRbeta chain sequencing. V loses 8 bases, J loses 3 bases, and the germline ends lie 16 bases apart. Including the terminal cysteine and phenylalanine, the CDR3 comprises 14 residues. Only the CDR3 part of the read is kept: 42 bases, read in frame from the first base. As encoded in the germline V gene, CDR1 is SNHLY while CDR2 is FYNNEI. The CDR3 regions of human TCRbeta chains were analyzed by immunosequencing. As for how the authors treated the data: Repertoire TCRs were matched against a reference library of SARS-CoV-2-specific TCRs generated with the MIRA antigen-specificity platform. Breadth meant the fraction of unique TCRs that were SARS-CoV-2-associated, whereas depth meant the fraction of total T cells that were SARS-CoV-2-associated. Using the MIRA data, every spike-specific TCR was mapped to the spike region that the TCR reacted to and assigned to either a CD4 or a CD8 class. Log10-transformed breadth and depth values were compared by one-way ANOVA with Sidak's multiple comparisons tests. This is the immuneACCESS table as TCRdb keeps it, with only in-frame sequences that have V and J called. A part of the clones is gone; compared with another copy, unresolved V genes explain less than half, and the rest is unexplained. D and trimming were read from the DNA, whereas the V and J calls and clone size are those reported in that table. The sample records over 110,000 clones, just over 90% of which are singletons. Roughly 5% of the sample comes from the top ten.

This sequence uses TRBV2 and TRBJ1-1, with the D gene uncertain. The starting material was peripheral blood, obtained on day 0 of AZD1222 vaccination. The source of this sequence is an adult in good health. CDR3 reads: CASAPPEGYTEAFF. The base sequence is TGTGCCAGCGCGCCCCCGGAAGGCTACACTGAAGCTTTCTTT.